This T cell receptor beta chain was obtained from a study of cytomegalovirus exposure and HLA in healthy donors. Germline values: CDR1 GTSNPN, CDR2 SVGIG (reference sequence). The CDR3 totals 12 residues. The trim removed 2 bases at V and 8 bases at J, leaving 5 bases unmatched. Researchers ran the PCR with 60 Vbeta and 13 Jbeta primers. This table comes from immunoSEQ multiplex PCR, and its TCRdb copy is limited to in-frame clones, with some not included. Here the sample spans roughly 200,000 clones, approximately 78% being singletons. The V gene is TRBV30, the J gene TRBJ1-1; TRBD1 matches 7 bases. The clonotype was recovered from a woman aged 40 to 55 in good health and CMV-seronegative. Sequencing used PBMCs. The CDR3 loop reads CAWSSSGQEAFF. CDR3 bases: TGTGCCTGGAGTTCCTCGGGACAGGAAGCTTTCTTT.